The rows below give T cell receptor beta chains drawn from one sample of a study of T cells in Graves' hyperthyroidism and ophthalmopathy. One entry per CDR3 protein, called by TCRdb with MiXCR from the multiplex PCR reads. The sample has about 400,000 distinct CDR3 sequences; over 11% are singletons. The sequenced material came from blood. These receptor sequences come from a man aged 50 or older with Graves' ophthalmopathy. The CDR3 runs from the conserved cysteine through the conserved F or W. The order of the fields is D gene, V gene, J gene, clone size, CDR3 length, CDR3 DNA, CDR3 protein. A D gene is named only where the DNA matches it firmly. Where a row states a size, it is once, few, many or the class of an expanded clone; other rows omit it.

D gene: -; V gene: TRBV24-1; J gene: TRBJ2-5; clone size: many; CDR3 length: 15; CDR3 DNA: TGTGCCACCAGTGATCGATCCTGGTCGGGTGAGACCCAGTACTTC; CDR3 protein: CATSDRSWSGETQYF
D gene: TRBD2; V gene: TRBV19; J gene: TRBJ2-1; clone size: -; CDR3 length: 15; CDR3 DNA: TGTGCCAGTAGTGCCGGACTAGCGGTCTACAATGAGCAGTTCTTC; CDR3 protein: CASSAGLAVYNEQFF
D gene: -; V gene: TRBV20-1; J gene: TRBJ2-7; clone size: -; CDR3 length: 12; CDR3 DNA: TGCAGTGCTAGAGGGACGGTAGATGAGCAGTACTTC; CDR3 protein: CSARGTVDEQYF
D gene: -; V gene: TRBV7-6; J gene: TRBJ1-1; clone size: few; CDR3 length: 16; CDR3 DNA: TGTGCCAGCAGCTTATGGGCGGATTTTCAGATTACTGAAGCTTTCTTT; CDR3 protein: CASSLWADFQITEAFF
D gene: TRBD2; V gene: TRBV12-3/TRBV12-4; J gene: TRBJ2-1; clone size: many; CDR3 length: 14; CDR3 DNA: TGTGCCAGCATAGGTGGGCTAGCGGGAGGCGGGCAGTTCTTC; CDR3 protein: CASIGGLAGGGQFF
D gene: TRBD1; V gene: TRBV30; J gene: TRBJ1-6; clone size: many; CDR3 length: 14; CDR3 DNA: TGTGCCTGGAGGGCCGGGACAGATAATTCACCCCTCCACTTT; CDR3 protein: CAWRAGTDNSPLHF
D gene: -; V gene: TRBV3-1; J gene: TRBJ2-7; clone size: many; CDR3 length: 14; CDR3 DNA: TGTGCCAGCAGCCAAGATGCACGGAGGGGGGAGCAGTACTTC; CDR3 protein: CASSQDARRGEQYF
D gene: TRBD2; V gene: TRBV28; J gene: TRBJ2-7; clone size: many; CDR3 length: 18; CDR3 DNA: TGTGCCAGCAGTTTTTGGAATCCTAGCGGGGTGAACTCCTACGAGCAGTACTTC; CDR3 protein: CASSFWNPSGVNSYEQYF
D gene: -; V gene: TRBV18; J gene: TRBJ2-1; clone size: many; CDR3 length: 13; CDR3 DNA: TGTGCCAGCTCACCACCCTCTAGGCATGAGCAGTTCTTC; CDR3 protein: CASSPPSRHEQFF
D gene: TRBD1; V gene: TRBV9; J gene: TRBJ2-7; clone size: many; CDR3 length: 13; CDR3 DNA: TGTGCCAGCAGCGGGACAGGGCGCTACGAGCAGTACTTC; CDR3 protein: CASSGTGRYEQYF
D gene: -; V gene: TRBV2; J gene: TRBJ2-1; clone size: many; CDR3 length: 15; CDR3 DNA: TGTGCCAGCAGTCCGCTAGGAGGACGTAGCAATGAGCAGTTCTTC; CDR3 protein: CASSPLGGRSNEQFF
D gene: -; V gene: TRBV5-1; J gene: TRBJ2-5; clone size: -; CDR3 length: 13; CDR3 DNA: TGCGCCAGCAGCTGGGAGGCAGAGGGGGACGGCTACTTC; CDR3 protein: CASSWEAEGDGYF
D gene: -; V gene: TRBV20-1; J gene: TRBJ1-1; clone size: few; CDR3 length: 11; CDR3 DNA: TGCAGTGCTAGTACGAACACTGAAGCTTTCTTT; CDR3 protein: CSASTNTEAFF
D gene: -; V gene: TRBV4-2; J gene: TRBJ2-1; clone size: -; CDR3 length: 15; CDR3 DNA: TGTGCCAGCAGCCAAGAAATGGCCCTGTACAATGAGCAGTTCTTC; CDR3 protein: CASSQEMALYNEQFF
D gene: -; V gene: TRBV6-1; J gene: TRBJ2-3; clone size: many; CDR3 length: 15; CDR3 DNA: TGTGCCAGCAGTGACGGGACCGCGAGCACAGATACGCAGTATTTT; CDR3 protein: CASSDGTASTDTQYF
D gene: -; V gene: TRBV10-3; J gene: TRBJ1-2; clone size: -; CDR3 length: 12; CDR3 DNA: TGTGCCATCAGTGGGACAGCGGGGGGCTACACCTTC; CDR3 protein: CAISGTAGGYTF
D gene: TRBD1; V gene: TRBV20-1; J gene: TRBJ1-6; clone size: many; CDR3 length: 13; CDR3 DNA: TGCAGTGCTAGTTTCCAGGGGGACTCACCCCTCCACTTT; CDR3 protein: CSASFQGDSPLHF
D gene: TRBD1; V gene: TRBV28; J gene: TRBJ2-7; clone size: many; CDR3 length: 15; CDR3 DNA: TGTGCCAGCAGTTTAACCGGACAGGGAGTCTACGAGCAGTACTTC; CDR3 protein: CASSLTGQGVYEQYF
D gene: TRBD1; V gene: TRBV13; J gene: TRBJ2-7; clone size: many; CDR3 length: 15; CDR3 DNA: TGTGCCAGCAGCTTAGCCTCCAGGGGGCTCAACGAGCAGTACTTC; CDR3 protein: CASSLASRGLNEQYF
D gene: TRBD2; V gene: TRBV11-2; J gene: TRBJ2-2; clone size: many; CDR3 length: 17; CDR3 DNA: TGTGCCAGCAGCTTAGGAGTTAGCGGGAGGTTACCCGGGGAGCTGTTTTTT; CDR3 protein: CASSLGVSGRLPGELFF
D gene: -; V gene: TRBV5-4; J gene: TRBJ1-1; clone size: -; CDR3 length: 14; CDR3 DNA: TGTGCCAGCAGCGCGACGTCAATGAACACTGAAGCTTTCTTT; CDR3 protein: CASSATSMNTEAFF
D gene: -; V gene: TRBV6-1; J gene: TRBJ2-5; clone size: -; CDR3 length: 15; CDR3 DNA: TGTGCCAGCAGTGAAATCAGAGGGGCGGGGGAGACCCAGTACTTC; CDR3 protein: CASSEIRGAGETQYF
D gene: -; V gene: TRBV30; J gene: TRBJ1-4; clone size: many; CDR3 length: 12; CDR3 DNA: TGTGCCTGGAGTCCCGGACTGGGAAAACTGTTTTTT; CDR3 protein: CAWSPGLGKLFF
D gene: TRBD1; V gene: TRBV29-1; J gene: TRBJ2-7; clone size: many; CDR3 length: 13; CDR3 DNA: TGCAGCGTTGGGGGACAGGGACCATCGGAGCAGTACTTC; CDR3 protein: CSVGGQGPSEQYF
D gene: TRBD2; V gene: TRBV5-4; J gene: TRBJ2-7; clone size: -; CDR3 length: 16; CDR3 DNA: TGTGCCAGCAGCCCTAGTGGGGGACTAGCGGTTTACGAGCAGTACTTC; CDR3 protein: CASSPSGGLAVYEQYF
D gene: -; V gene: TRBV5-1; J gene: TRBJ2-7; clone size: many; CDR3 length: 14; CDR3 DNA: TGCGCCAGCAGCTTGGGGCAGATAACCTACGAGCAGTACTTC; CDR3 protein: CASSLGQITYEQYF
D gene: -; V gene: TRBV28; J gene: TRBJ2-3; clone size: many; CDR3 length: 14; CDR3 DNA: TGTGCCAGCAGTTTCCGACAGGAAGGAGATACGCAGTATTTT; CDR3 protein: CASSFRQEGDTQYF
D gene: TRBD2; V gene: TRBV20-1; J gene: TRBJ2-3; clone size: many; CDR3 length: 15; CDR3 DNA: TGCAGTGCTAGAGTTCCAGCGGGAGGCACAGATACGCAGTATTTT; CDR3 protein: CSARVPAGGTDTQYF
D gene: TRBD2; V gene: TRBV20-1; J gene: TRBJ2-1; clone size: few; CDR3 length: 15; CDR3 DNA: TGCAGTGCTAGCCCAACTAGCGGGAGGGTCGATGAGCAGTTCTTC; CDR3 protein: CSASPTSGRVDEQFF
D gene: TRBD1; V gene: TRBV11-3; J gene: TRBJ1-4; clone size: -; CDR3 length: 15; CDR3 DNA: TGTGCCAGCAGCTGGACAGGAGGCGTCGGTGAAAAACTGTTTTTT; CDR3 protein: CASSWTGGVGEKLFF
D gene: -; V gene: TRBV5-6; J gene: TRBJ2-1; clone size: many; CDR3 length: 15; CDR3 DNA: TGTGCCAGCAGCTTGGACCGGGCGGTAGACAATGAGCAGTTCTTC; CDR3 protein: CASSLDRAVDNEQFF
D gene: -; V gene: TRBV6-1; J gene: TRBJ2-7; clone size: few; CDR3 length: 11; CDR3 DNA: TGTGCCACCCTTTCCTTCTACGAGCAGTACTTC; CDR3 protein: CATLSFYEQYF
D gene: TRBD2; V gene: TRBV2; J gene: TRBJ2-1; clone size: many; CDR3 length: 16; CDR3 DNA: TGTGCCAGCAGCAAATGGGGACTAGCGGACTACAATGAGCAGTTCTTC; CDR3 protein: CASSKWGLADYNEQFF
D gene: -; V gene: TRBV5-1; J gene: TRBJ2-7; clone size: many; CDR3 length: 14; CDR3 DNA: TGCGCCAGCAGCTTTAGCCGGAGCTCCTACGAGCAGTACTTC; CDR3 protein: CASSFSRSSYEQYF
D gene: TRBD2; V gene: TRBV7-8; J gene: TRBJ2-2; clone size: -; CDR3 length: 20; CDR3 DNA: TGTGCCAGCAGCTTGGCCCCGGGACTAGCGGGAAACCGCCGCACCGGGGAGCTGTTTTTT; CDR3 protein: CASSLAPGLAGNRRTGELFF
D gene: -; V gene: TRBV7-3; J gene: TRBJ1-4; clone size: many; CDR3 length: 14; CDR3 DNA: TGTGCCAGCAGCCCCGGGTTCAGGGATGAAAAACTGTTTTTT; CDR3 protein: CASSPGFRDEKLFF
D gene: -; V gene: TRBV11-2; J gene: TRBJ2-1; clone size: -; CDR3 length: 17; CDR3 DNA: TGTGCCAGCAGCCCGAGGGATTATCCCAACTCCTACAATGAGCAGTTCTTC; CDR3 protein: CASSPRDYPNSYNEQFF
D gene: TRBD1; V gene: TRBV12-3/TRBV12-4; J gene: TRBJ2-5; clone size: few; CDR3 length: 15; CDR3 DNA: TGTGCCAGCACCAGGACAGGGGGAGGAGGAGAGACCCAGTACTTC; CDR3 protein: CASTRTGGGGETQYF